This T cell receptor beta chain was sequenced in a study of lymphopenia after photon versus proton radiotherapy. Study conclusions and caveats: Larger post-nadir TCR diversity loss correlated inversely with survival in deceased patients. Only patients who died were analyzed for survival; proton advantage is unproven. Proton therapy kept repertoires fairly stable, unlike photons, which gained effector/memory cells.

As regards this clone: Its antigen is currently unknown.

Some clones are missing from TCRdb's copy, which holds only in-frame ones; the method was immunoSEQ multiplex PCR. Of roughly 57,000 clones in the sample, over 70% were seen once. The CDR3 runs to 16 residues. Trimming removed 4 bases from V and 2 bases from J, with 16 bases in between. Germline CDR1 SGHTA, CDR2 FQGNSA. The TCR originated in a man aged 45-65 years with gastric cancer. The chain uses TRBV7-2 and TRBJ2-3; D might be TRBD2 (6 bases). The sample in question was peripheral blood, obtained from a patient treated with photon-based radiotherapy. Written as DNA, the CDR3 is TGTGCCAGCAGCTCAACTGGTGGGAGGCTCACAGATACGCAGTATTTT. This codes for CASSSTGGRLTDTQYF.